This T cell receptor beta chain originates from a study of CD8+ T cells in alopecia areata. Comments on this clone: Gene and germline names: mouse. From the germline J gene comes the end of the CDR3, since the read stops 4 residues before it.

Pooled cutaneous lymph node cells were sorted using CD4, CD8alpha, NKG2D, NKG2ACE and other markers. It was cDNA, reverse transcribed from extracted RNA, that served as the sequencing template. Clones were sequenced by immunoSEQ multiplex PCR, and TCRdb holds only the in-frame ones, with some missing. The sample was found to contain about 270,000 clones, and every one recurs. CDR3 length: 16 amino acids. V was trimmed by 3 bases and J by 5 bases, leaving 18 bases between them. The germline V gene has CDR1 NNHDY and CDR2 SYVADS. The sequence derives from a C3H/HeJ mouse with alopecia areata. MHC haplotype: H2-k. Specimen: CD4+ T cells sorted from a lymph node. The chain employs TRBV13-3 and TRBJ2-1, with a possible D match to TRBD1 (6 bases). Partial CDR3 DNA: TGTGCCAGCAGTGCCGATCCCAGGGGAGGGGATGCT. Translating gives CASSADPRGGDA. The whole CDR3 region reads CASSADPRGGDAEQFF.